This entry lists 13 T cell receptor beta chains sequenced from one sample in a study of PD-L1 blockade in urothelial cancer. Indicated time point: pretreatment peripheral blood. Generated by immunoSEQ multiplex PCR, the TCRdb table keeps only in-frame clones and is missing some. Among tens of thousands of clones listed, approximately 88% were seen once. Specimen: PBMCs, collected around atezolizumab (anti-PD-L1) treatment. These receptors came from a woman aged 60-75 years with urothelial cancer.

A few counts support this clone. This chain links TRBV27 with TRBJ2-7, with 9 nucleotides matching TRBD2. The CDR3 is 15 amino acids. Losses at the gene ends were 7 bases for V and 4 bases for J; bases not matched to a gene: 11. Germline lookup yields CDR1 MNHEY and CDR2 SMNVEV (reference sequence). CDR3 nucleotides: TGTGCCAGCACCCCCATTGGCCTAGCGGGATACGAGCAGTACTTC. This encodes CASTPIGLAGYEQYF.

The chain uses TRBV6-5 and TRBJ1-1; D call uncertain. Trimming pared 4 bases from V and 2 bases from J, leaving 14 bases between. Germline lookup yields CDR1 MNHEY and CDR2 SVGAGI. CDR3 length: 15 residues. As DNA, the CDR3 is TGTGCCAGCAGTTGGAAGAGAGCTAGTAACACTGAAGCTTTCTTT. Its protein product is CASSWKRASNTEAFF.

This clone is medium-sized by share. This sequence joins TRBV7-2 and TRBJ2-2; TRBD1 is a possible D gene (7 bases). Looked up from germline, CDR1 is SGHTA and CDR2 is FQGNSA. This CDR3 has 14 residues. V was clipped by 11 bases and J by 2 bases, with 15 bases between them. The CDR3 DNA is TGTGCCCTGATAGGAGGGGGCAACACCGGGGAGCTGTTTTTT. Translating gives CALIGGGNTGELFF.

This clone showed up just once. V and J are TRBV18 and TRBJ2-5; 8 bases are a match to TRBD1. The CDR3 length is 14 residues. V lost 4 bases to trimming and J lost 1 base; unmatched junction nucleotides: 2. Germline CDR1 is KGHSH and CDR2 is LQKENI. The CDR3 loop reads CASSLTGGQETQYF. DNA of the CDR3: TGTGCCAGCTCACTTACAGGGGGCCAAGAGACCCAGTACTTC.

CDR3 region: CASSPTGTGLYEQYF. CDR3 nucleotides: TGCGCCAGCAGCCCTACCGGGACAGGGCTATACGAGCAGTACTTC. This chain connects TRBV5-1 to TRBJ2-7, with 9 positions matching TRBD1. CDR1 SGHRS and CDR2 YFSETQ come from the germline V gene. CDR3 length: 15 residues. The V and J ends lost 4 bases and 4 bases, in that order; junction bases with no gene match: 9.

This chain uses TRBV19 with TRBJ1-3, with TRBD1 as a possible D gene (5 bases). The CDR3 totals 14 residues. V lost 5 bases and J 0 bases, leaving 8 bases between the germline ends. Germline V gene lookup returns CDR1 LNHDA and CDR2 SQIVND (reference sequence). The CDR3 DNA follows: TGTGCCAGTAGTGGCAGGGACTCTGGAAACACCATATATTTT. It yields the protein CASSGRDSGNTIYF.

The rearrangement uses TRBV28 and TRBJ1-4; D not certain. In germline, CDR1 is MDHEN, CDR2 SYDVKM. V lost 5 bases, J lost 5 bases, and 12 bases lay in between. This CDR3 comprises 14 residues. CDR3 amino acids: CASSPGSGNEKLFF. Written as DNA, the CDR3 is TGTGCCAGCAGTCCCGGTTCGGGGAATGAAAAACTGTTTTTT.

This sequence joins TRBV4-3 and TRBJ2-5, with D possibly TRBD2 on 5 matching bases. Per germline, CDR1 LGHNA and CDR2 YSLEER. The CDR3 is 15 amino acids. V was shortened by 0 bases and J by 1 base, with 9 bases between the two germline ends. CDR3: CASSQDAAAQETQYF. Written as DNA, the CDR3 is TGCGCCAGCAGCCAAGATGCAGCGGCCCAAGAGACCCAGTACTTC.

V and J are TRBV5-1 and TRBJ2-3, with a tentative D call TRBD1 (5 bases). This CDR3 has 15 residues. Germline CDR1 and CDR2: SGHRS and YFSETQ. V lost 0 bases and J lost 0, with 8 bases in between. CDR3 residues: CASSLAAGSTDTQYF. CDR3 nucleotides: TGCGCCAGCAGCTTGGCGGCAGGGAGCACAGATACGCAGTATTTT.

The chain employs TRBV2 and TRBJ1-5; the D gene is possibly TRBD1 (6 bases). Germline CDR1 reads SNHLY; CDR2 reads FYNNEI. The CDR3 sequence is 14 residues long. Trimming took off 4 bases at V and 3 bases at J, with 10 bases between the two ends. CDR3 loop: CASSAGEINQPQHF. CDR3 bases: TGTGCCAGCAGTGCAGGGGAAATCAATCAGCCCCAGCATTTT.

The chain joins TRBV7-3 to TRBJ2-1; tentative D call: TRBD1 (6 bases). Per the germline V gene, CDR1 is SGHTA and CDR2 is FQGTGA. The CDR3 runs 12 residues. V was pared by 4 bases and J by 7 bases, with 8 bases between. The DNA of the CDR3 is TGTGCCAGCAGCTCCCAGGGGAATGAGCAGTTCTTC. This gives the protein CASSSQGNEQFF.

The J gene is TRBJ1-5, the V gene TRBV6-6; D is possibly TRBD1 (5 bases). The CDR3 spans 15 residues. CDR1 MNHNY and CDR2 SVGAGI come from the germline V gene (reference sequence). Trimming stripped 6 bases from V and 3 bases from J, with 15 bases between. The CDR3, as DNA: TGTGCCAGCAGGCCGACTCAGGGATACAATCAGCCCCAGCATTTT. It translates to CASRPTQGYNQPQHF.

V gene TRBV28 combines with J gene TRBJ2-2, with 7 bases identical to TRBD1. The CDR3 length is 15 residues. Germline V gene data show CDR1 as MDHEN and CDR2 as SYDVKM. Losses at the gene ends were 1 base for V and 4 bases for J; bases not matched to a gene: 3. In DNA form, the CDR3 reads TGTGCCAGCAGTTTATTAGCAGGGGGCACCGGGGAGCTGTTTTTT. It codes for CASSLLAGGTGELFF.